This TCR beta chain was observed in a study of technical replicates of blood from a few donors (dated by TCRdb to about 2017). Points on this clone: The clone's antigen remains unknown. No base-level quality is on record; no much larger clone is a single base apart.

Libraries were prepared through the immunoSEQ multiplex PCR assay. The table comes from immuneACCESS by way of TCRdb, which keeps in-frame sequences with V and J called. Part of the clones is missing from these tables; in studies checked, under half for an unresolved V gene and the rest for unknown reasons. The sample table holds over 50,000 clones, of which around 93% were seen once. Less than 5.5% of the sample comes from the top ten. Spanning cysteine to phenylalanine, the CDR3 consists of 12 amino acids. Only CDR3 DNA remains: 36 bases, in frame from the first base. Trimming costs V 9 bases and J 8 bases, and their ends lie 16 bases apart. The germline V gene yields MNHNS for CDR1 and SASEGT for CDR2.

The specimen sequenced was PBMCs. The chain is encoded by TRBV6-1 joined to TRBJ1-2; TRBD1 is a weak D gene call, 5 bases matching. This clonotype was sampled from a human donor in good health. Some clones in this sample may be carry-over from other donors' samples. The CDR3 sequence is CASPQWGEGYTF. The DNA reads TGTGCCAGTCCTCAGTGGGGGGAGGGCTACACCTTC.